This T cell receptor (beta chain) was observed in a study of T cell responses to AZD1222 COVID-19 vaccine. Study outcomes and limitations: White British ancestry dominated among donors, who included more females, and clonal diversity was possibly underestimated.

Note on this clone: Its antigen is not identified.

Sequencing was performed with immunoSEQ multiplex PCR; in TCRdb, only in-frame clones are kept and a portion is missing. The sample has about 100,000 clones, about 90% seen once. The sample here was peripheral blood, taken on day 0 of AZD1222 vaccination. This clonotype was obtained from an adult in good health.

CDR3: CASSLWGKPQHF. DNA for the CDR3: TGTGCCAGCAGTTTATGGGGTAAGCCCCAGCATTTT. The chain carries TRBV28 and TRBJ1-5; D is uncertain. The CDR3 totals 12 residues. The V gene lost 0 bases and the J gene lost 8 bases, with 5 bases spanning the gap. The germline CDR1 and CDR2 sequences are MDHEN and SYDVKM.